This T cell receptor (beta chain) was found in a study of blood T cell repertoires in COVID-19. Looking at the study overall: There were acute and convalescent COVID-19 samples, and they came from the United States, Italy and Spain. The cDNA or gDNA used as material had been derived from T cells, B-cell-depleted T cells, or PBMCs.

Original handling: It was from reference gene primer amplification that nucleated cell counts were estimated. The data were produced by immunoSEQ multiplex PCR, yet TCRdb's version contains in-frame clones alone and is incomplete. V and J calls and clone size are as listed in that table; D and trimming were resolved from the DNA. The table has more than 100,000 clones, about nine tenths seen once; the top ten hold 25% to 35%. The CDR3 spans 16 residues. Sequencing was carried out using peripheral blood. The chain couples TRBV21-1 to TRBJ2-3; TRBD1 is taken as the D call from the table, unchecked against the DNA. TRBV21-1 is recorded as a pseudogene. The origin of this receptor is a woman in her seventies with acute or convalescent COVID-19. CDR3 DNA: TGTGCCAGCAGCAACAAGTTGGACAGGGCCACAGATACGCAGTATTTT. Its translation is CASSNKLDRATDTQYF.